What follows are 18 T cell receptor beta chains derived from one specimen sequenced in a study of cytomegalovirus exposure and HLA in healthy donors. It was with 60 Vbeta and 13 Jbeta primers that the PCR ran. The method was immunoSEQ multiplex PCR; TCRdb's version includes in-frame clones alone and lacks a portion of them. The sample lists roughly 180,000 clones, more than 65% occurring once. Sequenced sample: PBMCs. These TCRs come from a female donor in good health and CMV-seronegative.

A note on this clone: A junction boundary mismatches the germline segment, possibly from a read error. The J gene is TRBJ2-5, the V gene TRBV6-1; 14 nucleotides line up with TRBD2. This CDR3 has 17 amino acids. CDR1 and CDR2 from the germline V gene are MNHNS and SASEGT. CDR3 amino acids: CAGSEAFGLAGGETQYF. The CDR3 DNA reads as TGTGCCGGCAGTGAAGCGTTCGGACTAGCGGGGGGAGAGACCCAGTACTTC.

The gene calls are TRBV4-1 and TRBJ2-3; 13 bases match TRBD2. V lost 2 bases, J lost 5 bases, and 4 bases stayed unmatched. Germline CDR1 is MGHRA and CDR2 is YSYEKL. The CDR3 totals 16 residues. The CDR3 DNA reads TGCGCCAGCAGCCAAACTAGCGGGGGGGCGGTAGATACGCAGTATTTT. Translation: CASSQTSGGAVDTQYF.

On this clone: Mismatch with germline at one junction end may stem from a read error. The chain employs TRBV2 and TRBJ1-2; perhaps TRBD1 as D (5 bases). Germline V CDR1 and CDR2: SNHLY, FYNNEI. This CDR3 has 13 amino acids. The CDR3 DNA reads as TGTGCCAGCAGGGAAGGGGCGGGCTATGGCTACACCTTC. Amino acid sequence: CASREGAGYGYTF.

The chain links TRBV14 to TRBJ2-7, with 8 bases matching TRBD1. The length of the CDR3 is 16 residues. Trimming at V came to 2 bases and at J to 2 bases, leaving 8 bases not matched to a gene. Germline CDR1 and CDR2: SGHDN and FVKESK. The CDR3 region is CASSQFGPGQAYEQYF. The CDR3 DNA reads TGTGCCAGCAGCCAATTTGGACCGGGACAGGCCTACGAGCAGTACTTC.

The rearrangement uses TRBV9 and TRBJ2-2; TRBD2 matches 10 bases. Trimming at V came to 6 bases and at J to 4 bases, leaving 6 bases not matched to a gene. This CDR3 region has 15 residues. Germline-derived CDR1 and CDR2 are SGDLS and YYNGEE. CDR3 residues: CASTSSGSITGELFF. CDR3 in DNA: TGTGCCAGCACCTCTAGCGGGAGTATCACCGGGGAGCTGTTTTTT.

Points on this clone: Within the sample, other DNA sequences also encode this same CDR3. This chain's CDR3 is CSVEGTGVNEQFF. The CDR3 DNA is TGCAGCGTTGAGGGGACAGGGGTGAATGAGCAGTTCTTC. This sequence joins TRBV29-1 and TRBJ2-1, with 10 bases matching TRBD1. The trim removed 3 bases at V and 7 bases at J, leaving 3 bases unmatched. CDR1 and CDR2 from the germline V gene are SQVTM and ANQGSEA. This CDR3 contains 13 residues.

The J gene is TRBJ1-4, the V gene TRBV5-1, with a tentative D call TRBD1 (5 bases). CDR3 size: 14 residues. V shed 4 bases and J shed 5 bases, with 12 bases lying between them. Looked up from germline, CDR1 is SGHRS and CDR2 is YFSETQ. The CDR3 region is CASSKTGLNEKLFF. The CDR3 region has the DNA TGCGCCAGCAGCAAGACGGGACTAAATGAAAAACTGTTTTTT.

This sequence joins TRBV6-1 and TRBJ2-5, with D tentatively TRBD1 (6 bases). The germline V gene has CDR1 MNHNS and CDR2 SASEGT. V lost 1 base and J 4 bases, leaving 10 bases between the germline ends. The CDR3 is 14 residues long. CDR3 sequence reads: CASSEGQAPETQYF. For the CDR3, the DNA is TGTGCCAGCAGTGAAGGACAGGCTCCAGAGACCCAGTACTTC.

V and J are TRBV30 and TRBJ1-5; D remains ambiguous. This CDR3 contains 14 residues. Trimming removed 0 bases from V and 9 bases from J, with 15 bases in between. CDR1 and CDR2 from the germline V gene are GTSNPN and SVGIG (reference sequence). The DNA for the CDR3 is TGTGCCTGGAGTGTACGGGCGGGCCCAGTGCCCCAGCATTTT. It specifies CAWSVRAGPVPQHF.

The chain has TRBV11-3 and TRBJ2-3; TRBD2 is a possible D gene (7 bases). The CDR3 has 18 residues. The ends were cut back, 2 bases at V and 1 base at J, with 19 bases in the middle. Per germline, CDR1 SGHNT and CDR2 YENEEA. The CDR3 nucleotides read TGTGCCAGCAGCTTAAGGGCGGGGGCCCTGCGAGGCACAGATACGCAGTATTTT. Encoded protein: CASSLRAGALRGTDTQYF.

V gene TRBV28 combines with J gene TRBJ2-6; perhaps TRBD2 as D (8 bases). V was clipped by 6 bases and J by 0 bases, with 15 bases between them. The CDR3 is made up of 17 amino acids. Germline lookup yields CDR1 MDHEN and CDR2 SYDVKM. This chain's CDR3 is CASSPGGGASGANVLTF. The CDR3 coding sequence is TGTGCCAGCAGCCCGGGAGGGGGCGCCTCTGGGGCCAACGTCCTGACTTTC. The full variable domain, with the rest looked up from reference TRBV28 and TRBJ2-6, is DVKVTQSSRYLVKRTGEKVFLECVQDMDHENMFWYRQDPGLGLRLIYFSYDVKMKEKGDIPEGYSVSREKKERFSLILESASTNQTSMYLCASSPGGGASGANVLTFGAGSRLTVL.

V is TRBV7-3 and J is TRBJ2-3; 9 bases line up with TRBD2. V lost 4 bases to trimming and J lost 5 bases; unmatched junction nucleotides: 7. Per germline, CDR1 SGHTA and CDR2 FQGTGA. This CDR3 is 15 amino acids long. Here the CDR3 reads CASSYVAGVVDTQYF. For the CDR3, the DNA is TGTGCCAGCAGCTATGTAGCGGGAGTGGTAGATACGCAGTATTTT. The full variable domain, with the rest looked up from reference TRBV7-3 and TRBJ2-3, is GAGVSQTPSNKVTEKGKYVELRCDPISGHTALYWYRQSLGQGPEFLIYFQGTGAADDSGLPNDRFFAVRPEGSVSTLKIQRTERGDSAVYLCASSYVAGVVDTQYFGPGTRLTVL.

This clone was seen a single time. The V call is TRBV7-2, the J call TRBJ2-2; TRBD1 is a possible D gene (5 bases). Trimming cost V 2 bases and J 6 bases, with 19 bases left between them. This CDR3 has 17 residues. Germline assignment: CDR1 SGHTA and CDR2 FQGNSA. The CDR3 DNA reads as TGTGCCAGCAGCTTAAGGAACGGCATTGTGGGGCCCGGGGAGCTGTTTTTT. Its translation is CASSLRNGIVGPGELFF.

The rearrangement links TRBV5-1 to TRBJ1-6, with D possibly matching TRBD1 (5 bases). The V and J ends lost 4 bases and 13 bases respectively, with 18 bases between them. The CDR3 totals 14 residues. Germline-derived CDR1 and CDR2 are SGHRS and YFSETQ. CDR3 loop: CASSPGLQESPLHF. The CDR3 nucleotides read TGCGCCAGCAGCCCGGGACTCCAGGAGAGCCCCCTCCACTTT.

The J gene is TRBJ2-1, the V gene TRBV7-2; 11 bases match TRBD1. Per germline, CDR1 SGHTA and CDR2 FQGNSA. J gave up 4 bases and V 1 base, and 3 bases lay outside the gene matches. CDR3 size: 16 residues. The CDR3 loop is CASSLVGTGGYNEQFF. The CDR3 DNA sequence: TGTGCCAGCAGCTTAGTAGGGACAGGGGGTTACAATGAGCAGTTCTTC. Looking up the rest from reference TRBV7-2 and TRBJ2-1 gives the full variable domain: GAGVSQSPSNKVTEKGKDVELRCDPISGHTALYWYRQSLGQGLEFLIYFQGNSAPDKSGLPSDRFSAERTGGSVSTLTIQRTQQEDSAVYLCASSLVGTGGYNEQFFGPGTRLTVL.

This clone was detected a few times. The gene calls are TRBV6-6 and TRBJ1-1; D possibly corresponds to TRBD1 (5 bases). Germline lookup yields CDR1 MNHNY and CDR2 SVGAGI (reference sequence). The CDR3 runs to 15 residues. Trimming took off 7 bases at V and 4 bases at J, with 19 bases between the two ends. The CDR3 nucleotides are TGTGCCAGCATCTACTCGGTAGGGGTGGGCACTGAAGCTTTCTTT. Translation gives CASIYSVGVGTEAFF.

This chain uses TRBV28 with TRBJ1-4; the D gene is possibly TRBD1 (5 bases). V was trimmed by 1 base and J by 6 bases, leaving 18 bases between them. CDR3 size: 17 residues. CDR1 and CDR2 (germline): MDHEN, SYDVKM. DNA for the CDR3: TGTGCCAGCAGTTTATCCTCTCGAACGGGACTTGATGAAAAACTGTTTTTT. It yields the protein CASSLSSRTGLDEKLFF. The complete variable domain, with remaining parts taken from reference TRBV28 and TRBJ1-4, reads DVKVTQSSRYLVKRTGEKVFLECVQDMDHENMFWYRQDPGLGLRLIYFSYDVKMKEKGDIPEGYSVSREKKERFSLILESASTNQTSMYLCASSLSSRTGLDEKLFFGSGTQLSVL.

The rearrangement joins TRBV28 to TRBJ2-2; D is possibly TRBD2 (6 bases). CDR1 is MDHEN and CDR2 is SYDVKM in the germline V gene. Trimming took 7 bases from V and 1 from J, leaving 13 bases between them. The CDR3 loop spans 15 amino acids. DNA of the CDR3: TGTGCCAGCACCACCGGGACTTTGAACACCGGGGAGCTGTTTTTT. Translation: CASTTGTLNTGELFF.